This is a list of T cell receptor beta chains from one sample in a study of T cell clusters in autoimmune cytopenias. From its re-call of the multiplex PCR reads, TCRdb lists each CDR3 protein once, without DNA. The sample data list some 790 distinct CDR3 sequences. The same specimen was also included in a second study, on T cell repertoires in aging, cancer and after chemotherapy.

The sample comprised peripheral blood. The receptors stem from a human donor in good health. The CDR3 runs from the conserved cysteine through the conserved F or W. Clone size is given for some rows only: seen once, a few or many times, or a class if the clone is expanded.

V	size	J	CDR3
TRBV18	medium-sized	TRBJ1-1	CASSPTTGRNTEAFF
TRBV12-3/TRBV12-4	large	TRBJ1-2	CATRATYYYGYTF
TRBV27	large	TRBJ2-7	CASSSGTRLYEQYF
TRBV27	medium-sized	TRBJ1-1	CASSLWAGDMNTEAFF
TRBV7-9	medium-sized	TRBJ2-1	CASSLTGGALGNEQFF
TRBV20-1	medium-sized	TRBJ1-6	CSARDRSSGDDGYNSPLHF
TRBV7-9	medium-sized	TRBJ2-7	CASSGWGSGEQYF
TRBV10-3	medium-sized	TRBJ2-1	CAISVRAGDGNEQFF
TRBV5-1	medium-sized	TRBJ2-7	CASSLEAGHTYEQYF
TRBV28	.	TRBJ2-7	CASKKPFSYEQYF
TRBV7-2	medium-sized	TRBJ2-3	CASRSGRDTDTQYF
TRBV6-5	large	TRBJ2-4	CASWGGLRNIQYF
TRBV12-3/TRBV12-4	medium-sized	TRBJ1-5	CASSLAGGGQPQHF
TRBV12-3/TRBV12-4	medium-sized	TRBJ2-7	CASSPGAGQPSNLLYEQYF
TRBV11-2	medium-sized	TRBJ1-5	CASSLDRPGTGGPQHF
TRBV27	large	TRBJ2-1	CASAGLAGIAYNEQFF
TRBV20-1	.	TRBJ2-3	CSAPFSTDTQYF